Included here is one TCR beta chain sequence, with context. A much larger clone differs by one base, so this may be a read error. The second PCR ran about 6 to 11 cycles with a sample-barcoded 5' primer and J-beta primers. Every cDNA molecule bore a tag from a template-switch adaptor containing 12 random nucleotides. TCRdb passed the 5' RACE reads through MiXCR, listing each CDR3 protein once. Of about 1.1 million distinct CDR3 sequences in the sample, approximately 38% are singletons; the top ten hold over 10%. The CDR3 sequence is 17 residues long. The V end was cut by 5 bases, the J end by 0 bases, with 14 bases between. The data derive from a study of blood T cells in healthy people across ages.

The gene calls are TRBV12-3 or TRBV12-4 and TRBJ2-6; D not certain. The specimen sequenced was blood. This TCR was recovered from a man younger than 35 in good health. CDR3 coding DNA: TGTGCCAGCAGTCCTCTCACGTCCGACTCTGGGGCCAACGTCCTGACTTTC. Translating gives CASSPLTSDSGANVLTF.